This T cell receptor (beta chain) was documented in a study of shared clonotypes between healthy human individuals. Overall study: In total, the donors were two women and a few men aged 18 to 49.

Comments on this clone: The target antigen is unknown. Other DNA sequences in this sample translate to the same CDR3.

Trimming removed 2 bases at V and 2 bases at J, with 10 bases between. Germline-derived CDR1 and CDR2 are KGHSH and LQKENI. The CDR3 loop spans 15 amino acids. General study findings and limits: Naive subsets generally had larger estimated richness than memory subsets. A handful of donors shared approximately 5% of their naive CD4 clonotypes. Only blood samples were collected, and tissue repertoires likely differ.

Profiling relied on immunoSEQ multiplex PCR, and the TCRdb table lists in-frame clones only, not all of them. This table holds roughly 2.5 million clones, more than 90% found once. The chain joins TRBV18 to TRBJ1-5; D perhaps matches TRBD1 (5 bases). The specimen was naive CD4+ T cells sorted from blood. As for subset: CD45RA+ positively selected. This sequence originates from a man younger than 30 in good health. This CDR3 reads CASSPTGGGNQPQHF. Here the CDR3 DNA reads TGTGCCAGCTCACCAACAGGCGGGGGCAATCAGCCCCAGCATTTT.